The 24 T cell receptor beta chains reported below all come from one sample, sequenced in a study of blood T cell repertoires in COVID-19. The repertoire was sequenced with immunoSEQ multiplex PCR; TCRdb's copy has only in-frame clones and lacks some. The profile shows over 65,000 clones, more than 80% of them singletons. Sequenced material: peripheral blood. These receptors came from a man aged 25 to 40 with acute or convalescent COVID-19.

This clone appeared a single time. The rearrangement links TRBV25-1 to TRBJ2-4, with D hard to call. CDR3 size: 15 residues. Germline loops: CDR1 MGHDK, CDR2 SYGVNS. Trimming left V 3 bases short and J 0 bases short, with 9 bases between. The DNA of the CDR3 is TGTGCCAGCAGTGACGACGGGTTAGCCAAAAACATTCAGTACTTC. Protein: CASSDDGLAKNIQYF.

The chain employs TRBV29-1 and TRBJ2-1, with 10 bases matching TRBD2. This CDR3 region has 17 residues. CDR1 is SQVTM and CDR2 is ANQGSEA in the germline V gene. J lost 1 base, V lost 1 base, and 7 bases had no gene match. The CDR3 DNA reads TGCAGCGTTGAAGGGCTAGCGGGAGAGAGGTCCTACAATGAGCAGTTCTTC. This gives the protein CSVEGLAGERSYNEQFF.

This chain joins TRBV5-1 and TRBJ1-5; 9 positions agree with TRBD1. Germline lookup yields CDR1 SGHRS and CDR2 YFSETQ. V shed 0 bases and J 2 bases; nucleotides not matched to a gene: 0. This CDR3 has 15 amino acids. The CDR3 sequence: CASSLGTGGNQPQHF. The CDR3 nucleotides read TGCGCCAGCAGCTTGGGGACAGGGGGCAATCAGCCCCAGCATTTT.

This sequence joins TRBV5-5 and TRBJ1-2; 7 nucleotides line up with TRBD1. This CDR3 region has 13 residues. Trimming removed 4 bases from V and 7 bases from J; junction bases left unmatched: 7. CDR1 is SGHKS, CDR2 YYEKEE, per germline (reference sequence). CDR3 residues: CASSQGDLTGYTF. The CDR3 region has the DNA TGTGCCAGCAGCCAGGGGGACCTAACTGGCTACACCTTC.

The chain recombines TRBV5-1 with TRBJ2-7, with D maybe TRBD2 (6 bases). This CDR3 is built from 14 residues. V was shortened by 4 bases and J by 6 bases, with 17 bases between the two germline ends. CDR1 and CDR2 (germline): SGHRS, YFSETQ. CDR3 amino acids: CASSLGDFTAEQYF. The CDR3 DNA reads as TGCGCCAGCAGCCTGGGGGACTTTACCGCCGAGCAGTACTTC.

The chain carries TRBV6-5 and TRBJ1-2; D is ambiguous. CDR3 size: 11 residues. Germline loops: CDR1 MNHEY, CDR2 SVGAGI. Trimming stripped 6 bases from V and 2 bases from J, with 4 bases between. The CDR3 here is CASRTNYGYTF. The DNA of the CDR3 is TGTGCCAGCAGGACAAACTATGGCTACACCTTC.

The chain couples TRBV7-9 to TRBJ2-2; 7 bases are a match to TRBD1. The trim removed 3 bases at V and 2 bases at J, leaving 3 bases unmatched. The CDR3 sequence is 15 residues long. Germline CDR1 SEHNR, CDR2 FQNEAQ (reference sequence). The CDR3 sequence is CASSFGTANTGELFF. The CDR3 DNA is TGTGCCAGCAGCTTTGGGACAGCCAACACCGGGGAGCTGTTTTTT.

The rearrangement joins TRBV7-9 to TRBJ1-4, with D possibly matching TRBD1 (6 bases). V was clipped by 6 bases and J by 8 bases, with 16 bases between them. Germline loops: CDR1 SEHNR, CDR2 FQNEAQ (reference sequence). This CDR3 spans 14 amino acids. CDR3 amino acids: CASSSGHGWEKLFF. DNA for the CDR3: TGTGCCAGCAGTTCGGGACACGGGTGGGAAAAACTGTTTTTT. Full variable domain (missing parts from reference TRBV7-9 and TRBJ1-4): DTGVSQNPRHKITKRGQNVTFRCDPISEHNRLYWYRQTLGQGPEFLTYFQNEAQLEKSRLLSDRFSAERPKGSFSTLEIQRTEQGDSAMYLCASSSGHGWEKLFFGSGTQLSVL.

The chain links TRBV2 to TRBJ1-4, with D unresolved. The V and J ends lost 6 bases and 7 bases respectively, with 12 bases between them. CDR1 is SNHLY, CDR2 FYNNEI, per germline. The CDR3 has 13 residues. The CDR3 here is CASRVEEVEKLFF. CDR3 bases: TGTGCCAGCAGAGTCGAGGAGGTTGAAAAACTGTTTTTT.

V is TRBV7-2 and J is TRBJ2-3; the D gene is possibly TRBD2 (6 bases). V was cut by 1 base and J by 3 bases, with 14 bases left in between. The germline CDR1 and CDR2 sequences are SGHTA and FQGNSA. This CDR3 has 16 residues. In DNA form, the CDR3 reads TGTGCCAGCAGCTTAGTCGCGGGACCGGGGACAGATACGCAGTATTTT. Protein product: CASSLVAGPGTDTQYF.

The chain employs TRBV7-2 and TRBJ2-7, with unresolved D. This CDR3 has 13 residues. Germline loops: CDR1 SGHTA, CDR2 FQGNSA. Deletions cut 2 bases from V and 0 bases from J, with 5 bases between. The CDR3 nucleotides read TGTGCCAGCAGCTTAACGAGCTCCTACGAGCAGTACTTC. It specifies CASSLTSSYEQYF.

The chain couples TRBV19 to TRBJ2-1, with D possibly being TRBD2 (7 bases). Germline V gene lookup returns CDR1 LNHDA and CDR2 SQIVND (reference sequence). CDR3 length equals 14 residues. Trimming left V 10 bases short and J 0 bases short, with 13 bases between. CDR3 region: CATKGGSSYNEQFF. The DNA of the CDR3 is TGTGCCACAAAGGGGGGGAGCTCCTACAATGAGCAGTTCTTC. Full variable domain (rest looked up from reference TRBV19 and TRBJ2-1): DGGITQSPKYLFRKEGQNVTLSCEQNLNHDAMYWYRQDPGQGLRLIYYSQIVNDFQKGDIAEGYSVSREKKESFPLTVTSAQKNPTAFYLCATKGGSSYNEQFFGPGTRLTVL.

The chain is built from TRBV28 and TRBJ2-1, with 9 nucleotides matching TRBD2. From germline, CDR1 is MDHEN and CDR2 SYDVKM. V shed 4 bases and J 7 bases; nucleotides not matched to a gene: 8. The CDR3 runs 15 residues. DNA for the CDR3: TGTGCCAGCAGTTCCTCTAGCGGGAAAAGGAATGAGCAGTTCTTC. Amino acids: CASSSSSGKRNEQFF.

V is TRBV7-3 and J is TRBJ2-2; D is unresolved. V lost 5 bases, J lost 6 bases, and 10 bases lay in between. This CDR3 region has 13 residues. Germline V lookup: CDR1 SGHTA, CDR2 FQGTGA. CDR3 nucleotides: TGTGCCAGCAGCCCTCTAGAGGCCGGGGAGCTGTTTTTT. Amino acid sequence: CASSPLEAGELFF.

The rearrangement joins TRBV7-2 to TRBJ1-6; D gene ambiguous. Germline lookup yields CDR1 SGHTA and CDR2 FQGNSA. V was cut by 1 base and J by 8 bases, with 6 bases left in between. The CDR3 contains 13 residues. The CDR3 is CASSLDQDSPLHF. DNA of the CDR3: TGTGCCAGCAGCTTAGATCAGGATTCACCCCTCCACTTT. Filled out from reference TRBV7-2 and TRBJ1-6, the complete variable domain reads GAGVSQSPSNKVTEKGKDVELRCDPISGHTALYWYRQSLGQGLEFLIYFQGNSAPDKSGLPSDRFSAERTGGSVSTLTIQRTQQEDSAVYLCASSLDQDSPLHFGNGTRLTVT.

V usage is TRBV5-1 and J usage is TRBJ2-5; 10 nucleotides line up with TRBD2. The CDR3 extends over 15 amino acids. CDR1 is SGHRS and CDR2 is YFSETQ in the germline V gene. The ends lost 2 bases at V and 1 base at J; junction bases unmatched: 2. The CDR3 bases are TGCGCCAGCAGCTTCCCTAGCGGGAGCCAAGAGACCCAGTACTTC. Amino acids: CASSFPSGSQETQYF.

V is TRBV2 and J is TRBJ2-7; 10 positions agree with TRBD1. CDR1 is SNHLY, CDR2 FYNNEI, per germline. There are 15 residues in the CDR3. V lost 6 bases and J lost 1; bases outside the gene matches: 6. CDR3 bases: TGTGCCAGCAGCGTTCGGGGACAGGGGTCCTACGAGCAGTACTTC. Translating gives CASSVRGQGSYEQYF. The full variable domain, its missing parts supplied by reference TRBV2 and TRBJ2-7, is EPEVTQTPSHQVTQMGQEVILRCVPISNHLYFYWYRQILGQKVEFLVSFYNNEISEKSEIFDDQFSVERPDGSNFTLKIRSTKLEDSAMYFCASSVRGQGSYEQYFGPGTRLTVT.

The chain couples TRBV12-3 or TRBV12-4 to TRBJ2-5; tentative D call: TRBD2 (6 bases). The CDR3 spans 13 residues. V was trimmed by 6 bases and J by 5 bases, leaving 13 bases between them. The CDR3 is CASRVAAGETQYF. CDR3 bases: TGTGCCAGCAGGGTAGCGGCTGGGGAGACCCAGTACTTC.

The chain couples TRBV4-2 to TRBJ2-2, with a tentative D call TRBD1 (6 bases). Between the trimmed V and J ends, which lost 0 bases and 5 bases, there was a span of 16 bases. Germline lookup yields CDR1 LGHNA and CDR2 YNFKEQ. The CDR3 sequence is 17 residues long. This CDR3 reads CASSQELAGARTGELFF. In DNA, the CDR3 is TGTGCCAGCAGCCAAGAGTTAGCAGGGGCACGGACCGGGGAGCTGTTTTTT.

The V gene is TRBV19, the J gene TRBJ2-3, with D tentatively TRBD2 (5 bases). The germline CDR1 and CDR2 sequences are LNHDA and SQIVND (reference sequence). Trimming pared 6 bases from V and 4 bases from J, leaving 14 bases between. This CDR3 spans 14 amino acids. The CDR3 nucleotides read TGTGCCAGTAGGAGGGTATTGGGGTCAGATACGCAGTATTTT. Protein sequence: CASRRVLGSDTQYF.

V usage is TRBV5-6 and J usage is TRBJ2-3; 9 bases are shared with TRBD2. The length of the CDR3 is 15 residues. Germline lookup yields CDR1 SGHDT and CDR2 YYEEEE. V lost 3 bases and J lost 2; bases outside the gene matches: 4. This chain's CDR3 is CASSSLAGSTDTQYF. The CDR3 DNA reads as TGTGCCAGCAGCTCTCTAGCGGGATCCACAGATACGCAGTATTTT.

The chain recombines TRBV28 with TRBJ1-3; D is possibly TRBD1 (6 bases). Germline assignment: CDR1 MDHEN and CDR2 SYDVKM. This CDR3 comprises 16 residues. Trimming took 6 bases from V and 4 from J, leaving 19 bases between them. CDR3: CASSATGISRGNTIYF. CDR3 coding DNA: TGTGCCAGCAGCGCTACAGGGATCTCGAGGGGAAACACCATATATTTT.

This rearrangement joins TRBV6-6 to TRBJ2-2; D may be TRBD1 (5 bases). The germline V and J ends were trimmed by 5 bases and 2 bases, with 12 bases remaining between them. The CDR3 runs to 15 residues. CDR1 and CDR2 from the germline V gene are MNHNY and SVGAGI (reference sequence). This CDR3 reads CASSQRQTNTGELFF. In DNA form, the CDR3 reads TGTGCCAGCAGTCAACGACAGACTAACACCGGGGAGCTGTTTTTT.

J is TRBJ2-3 and V is TRBV30, with 10 bases fitting TRBD2. In germline, CDR1 is GTSNPN, CDR2 SVGIG (reference sequence). CDR3 length: 16 residues. The trim removed 2 bases at V and 8 bases at J, leaving 13 bases unmatched. CDR3 coding DNA: TGTGCCTGGAGTCCCCCTAATAGCGGGAGGAAAGCTACGCAGTATTTT. This gives the protein CAWSPPNSGRKATQYF.